Listed below are T cell receptor beta chains from one sample, sequenced in a study of blood T cells in healthy people across ages. TCRdb passed the 5' RACE reads through MiXCR, listing each CDR3 protein once. The table records 800,000 to 1,300,000 distinct CDR3 sequences, 20% to 25% of them present only once. The same sample was also used in a study of T cells of mothers and their children.

The material sequenced was blood. The source is a girl aged 2 to 9 in good health. The CDR3 runs from the conserved cysteine through the conserved F or W.

v_gene,len,CDR3aa
TRBV20-1,15,CSARSGTGGDSPLHF
TRBV28,12,CASSRQGGGYTF
TRBV13,15,CASSTGRMSSYEQYF
TRBV7-9,12,CASSALGETQYF
TRBV6-2/TRBV6-3,17,CASSSIPMTGGNTEAFF
TRBV20-1,13,CSARNRANEKLFF
TRBV7-8,15,CASSQGQGINQPQHF
TRBV5-1,15,CASTRGPSSYNEQFF
TRBV4-3,13,CASSQYDQETQYF
TRBV3-1,16,CASSTLLGEERETQYF
TRBV6-1,14,CASETGTGDYEQHF
TRBV27,15,CASSQAGGISYEQYF
TRBV3-1,13,CASSPGGPGTQYF
TRBV7-2,12,CASSLMSETQYF
TRBV6-5,14,CASSYSIGGNIQYF
TRBV2,15,CASSTELVAKNIQYF
TRBV4-1,17,CASSHERTAPGTGELFF
TRBV11-2,13,CASSSWRGRGAFF
TRBV29-1,11,CSVDLGHEQYF
TRBV12-3/TRBV12-4,14,CASSNRPGGLGYTF
TRBV6-6,13,CASSYNPGNTIYF
TRBV12-3/TRBV12-4,14,CASSYGDSSYEQYF
TRBV12-3/TRBV12-4,8,CASSSRYF
TRBV28,15,CASSFIGVPSYEQYF
TRBV20-1,16,CSAREGLGTRSYEQYF
TRBV4-3,14,CASSQDRGLGGHTF
TRBV6-2/TRBV6-3,17,CASSYTLSDSGANVLTF
TRBV18,15,CASSPEGTPNYGYTF
TRBV10-3,14,CAISSGASAYEQYF
TRBV29-1,14,CSVKPNSGANVLTF
TRBV20-1,14,CSARDRTSGYEQYF
TRBV7-2,16,CASSLDSTPGANVLTF
TRBV6-6,17,CASSYSLSSASGNTIYF
TRBV29-1,10,CSVYRDGYTF
TRBV4-2,14,CASSHVLAGGEQYF
TRBV11-2,14,CASSLAGPGNGYTF